The clone carrying this T cell receptor (beta chain) was detected many times. The sample belongs to a study of T cells after yellow fever vaccination. The CDR3 has 13 residues. V was shortened by 7 bases and J by 8 bases, with 17 bases between the two germline ends. CDR1 and CDR2 from the germline V gene are SGHTA and FQGNSA. TCRdb passed the 5' RACE reads through MiXCR, listing each CDR3 protein once. The sample records 4,500 to 6,500 distinct CDR3 sequences, 5% to 6.5% being singletons. Study-wide results and caveats: Contamination by abundant bulk-population clonotypes could be present in FACS-sorted repertoires.

The TCR was taken from a man aged 18 to 30 who received the YFV17D yellow fever vaccine. Sequenced material: PBMCs, either bulk or a sorted T-cell subset (CD4+, CD8+, memory, or dextramer-sorted; not recorded which), taken approximately 16 days after the first yellow fever vaccination. The chain combines TRBV7-2 with TRBJ2-5; D may correspond to TRBD1 or TRBD2 (6 bases each). The CDR3 sequence: CASTEGGLLTQYF. The DNA of the CDR3 is TGTGCCAGCACCGAAGGGGGGCTTTTAACCCAGTACTTC.